A single sample gave rise to the 24 T cell receptor beta chains below, sequenced in a study of control samples from healthy donors and cancer patients (dated by TCRdb to the early 2020s). Library preparation was by the immunoSEQ multiplex PCR assay. TCRdb provides this immuneACCESS table in a form limited to in-frame rearrangements. Some clones are lacking; in checked studies, under half of them reflect an unresolved V gene, and why the rest are absent is not known. In this sample the table shows 100,000 to 150,000 clones, approximately 92% of which occur a single time. Jointly, the top ten make up approximately 0.58% of the sample. The material sequenced was PBMCs. These receptors all stem from a man aged 80 or over with head and neck cancer.

The chain employs TRBV6-5 and TRBJ1-2; the D gene is possibly TRBD1 (6 bases). V lost 5 bases, J lost 8 bases, and 12 bases lay in between. In germline, CDR1 is MNHEY, CDR2 SVGAGI. The CDR3 spans 12 residues. The CDR3 sequence: CASSRQADGYTF. DNA of the CDR3: TGTGCCAGCAGTCGACAGGCCGACGGCTACACCTTC.

The chain carries TRBV7-9 and TRBJ2-5; possibly TRBD2 for D (5 bases). The CDR3 sequence is 14 residues long. CDR1 is SEHNR, CDR2 FQNEAQ, per germline (reference sequence). V dropped 5 bases and J dropped 5 bases, with 15 bases sitting between them. CDR3 loop: CASSRFSTGETQYF. The DNA of the CDR3 is TGTGCCAGCAGCCGATTTTCTACGGGGGAGACCCAGTACTTC.

V gene TRBV10-3 combines with J gene TRBJ2-7; D possibly corresponds to TRBD2 (5 bases). The CDR3 runs 14 residues. Germline lookup yields CDR1 ENHRY and CDR2 SYGVKD. Between the trimmed V and J ends, which lost 5 bases and 5 bases, there was a span of 16 bases. Written as DNA, the CDR3 is TGTGCCATCAGTCCGTCGGGGAGTGGGAACGAGCAGTACTTC. It specifies CAISPSGSGNEQYF.

The rearrangement uses TRBV5-1 and TRBJ1-6, with D possibly matching TRBD1 (5 bases). Trimming left V 1 base short and J 6 bases short, with 14 bases between. This CDR3 comprises 16 residues. CDR1 SGHRS and CDR2 YFSETQ come from the germline V gene. CDR3 region: CASSLNWQGSNSPLHF. CDR3 in DNA: TGCGCCAGCAGCTTGAATTGGCAGGGAAGTAATTCACCCCTCCACTTT.

This chain links TRBV3-1 (or the pseudogene TRBV3-2) with TRBJ2-7; the D gene is possibly TRBD1 (6 bases). Germline loops: CDR1 LGHDT, CDR2 YNNKEL (reference sequence). The CDR3 extends over 12 amino acids. Between the trimmed V and J ends, which lost 4 bases and 5 bases, there was a span of 9 bases. CDR3 in DNA: TGTGCCAGCAGCCCCAGGGGCCACGAGCAGTACTTC. Translated, it gives CASSPRGHEQYF.

This sequence joins TRBV12-5 and TRBJ2-3; 8 bases match TRBD1. V gave up 1 base and J gave up 5 bases; unmatched junction bases: 5. Germline V gene lookup returns CDR1 LGHNT and CDR2 FRNRAP. The CDR3 runs to 15 residues. The CDR3 spells CASGLARGRGDTQYF. The CDR3 region has the DNA TGTGCTAGTGGTTTGGCCAGGGGGCGTGGAGATACGCAGTATTTT.

This chain connects TRBV29-1 to TRBJ2-6; 8 nucleotides line up with TRBD1. The germline CDR1 and CDR2 sequences are SQVTM and ANQGSEA. This CDR3 has 16 amino acids. J was trimmed by 2 bases and V by 2 bases; bases with no gene match: 5. Here the CDR3 reads CSVESGGGAGANVLTF. CDR3 coding DNA: TGCAGCGTTGAATCAGGGGGCGGGGCTGGGGCCAACGTCCTGACTTTC.

The chain couples TRBV9 to TRBJ2-3, with D hard to call. CDR3 length: 16 residues. V shed 4 bases and J shed 3 bases, with 18 bases lying between them. Per germline, CDR1 SGDLS and CDR2 YYNGEE. CDR3 residues: CASSPLLWGLTDTQYF. In DNA form, the CDR3 reads TGTGCCAGCAGCCCCCTCCTTTGGGGTCTGACAGATACGCAGTATTTT.

The CDR3 loop reads CASSSGTGWTNTEAFF. The CDR3 coding sequence is TGTGCCAGCAGCTCAGGGACAGGGTGGACGAACACTGAAGCTTTCTTT. The chain combines TRBV5-4 with TRBJ1-1; 9 bases map to TRBD1. Germline-derived CDR1 and CDR2 are SGHNT and YYREEE (reference sequence). V shed 3 bases and J 1 base; nucleotides not matched to a gene: 7. The CDR3 contains 16 residues.

The rearrangement uses TRBV4-3 and TRBJ2-2; no clear D. Germline CDR1 and CDR2: LGHNA and YSLEER. Trimming removed 2 bases at V and 4 bases at J, with 8 bases between. The CDR3 totals 14 residues. The CDR3 loop is CASSQRAGTGELFF. Here the CDR3 DNA reads TGCGCCAGCAGCCAAAGGGCCGGCACCGGGGAGCTGTTTTTT.

This clone was seen just once. This chain links TRBV4-2 with TRBJ1-6; D is unclear. CDR1 is LGHNA, CDR2 YNFKEQ, per germline. This CDR3 comprises 13 residues. Trimming took off 1 base at V and 13 bases at J, with 11 bases between the two ends. The CDR3 sequence is CASSQGGSAPLHF. The CDR3 region has the DNA TGTGCCAGCAGCCAAGGGGGTTCAGCTCCCCTCCACTTT.

CDR3 DNA: TGTGCCAGCAGTCCCCCCGGAGCGGGGGGGCAAAATGAGCAGTTCTTC. This sequence encodes CASSPPGAGGQNEQFF. The V and J genes are TRBV9 and TRBJ2-1; 10 nucleotides agree with TRBD2. The CDR3 consists of 16 residues. Germline CDR1 is SGDLS and CDR2 is YYNGEE. With 5 bases clipped from V and 7 bases from J, the junction kept 12 bases outside the gene matches.

V and J are TRBV7-2 and TRBJ2-7; D not certain. There are 15 residues in the CDR3. The germline V and J ends were trimmed by 4 bases and 2 bases, with 15 bases remaining between them. Per germline, CDR1 SGHTA and CDR2 FQGNSA. CDR3: CASSYVQNKPYEQYF. In DNA, the CDR3 is TGTGCCAGCAGCTACGTACAGAACAAGCCCTACGAGCAGTACTTC. Supplemented by reference TRBV7-2 and TRBJ2-7, the full variable domain reads GAGVSQSPSNKVTEKGKDVELRCDPISGHTALYWYRQSLGQGLEFLIYFQGNSAPDKSGLPSDRFSAERTGGSVSTLTIQRTQQEDSAVYLCASSYVQNKPYEQYFGPGTRLTVT.

This clone was picked up one time. The rearrangement joins TRBV19 to TRBJ2-7; D possibly corresponds to TRBD2 (5 bases). V shed 6 bases and J shed 2 bases, with 11 bases lying between them. The CDR3 has 13 amino acids. Germline loops: CDR1 LNHDA, CDR2 SQIVND (reference sequence). This CDR3 reads CASSTTGTYEQYF. The CDR3 DNA is TGTGCCAGTAGCACGACCGGGACCTACGAGCAGTACTTC.

This chain connects TRBV7-2 to TRBJ1-5, with D possibly being TRBD1 (6 bases). From germline, CDR1 is SGHTA and CDR2 FQGNSA. V was clipped by 5 bases and J by 0 bases, with 14 bases between them. The CDR3 sequence is 16 residues long. For the CDR3, the DNA is TGTGCCAGCAGCCCCGGGGGGGGCTATAGCAATCAGCCCCAGCATTTT. It encodes CASSPGGGYSNQPQHF.

This chain joins TRBV23-1 and TRBJ2-7, with D maybe TRBD2 (6 bases). TRBV23-1 counts as an open reading frame of uncertain function. CDR3 size: 15 residues. Trimming removed 4 bases at V and 2 bases at J, with 15 bases between. For the CDR3, the DNA is TGCGCCAGCAGTCCCCGGACACTAGCCACCTACGAGCAGTACTTC. Protein: CASSPRTLATYEQYF.

In this sample, this clone turned up a few times. The same CDR3 is also encoded by other DNA sequences in this sample. The rearrangement uses TRBV10-2 and TRBJ1-2; tentatively, D is TRBD1 (5 bases). V lost 5 bases and J lost 3, with 7 bases in between. The CDR3 extends over 12 amino acids. In germline, CDR1 is WSHSY, CDR2 SAAADI. DNA for the CDR3: TGCGCCAGCAGTAGGGACGACTATGGCTACACCTTC. Translated, it gives CASSRDDYGYTF.

The rearrangement uses TRBV13 and TRBJ2-7; unclear D gene. The CDR3 runs 12 residues. V was trimmed by 3 bases and J by 6 bases, leaving 9 bases between them. Germline CDR1 reads PRHDT; CDR2 reads FYEKMQ (reference sequence). CDR3 sequence: CASSFHTPEQYF. CDR3 coding DNA: TGTGCCAGCAGCTTTCACACCCCCGAGCAGTACTTC.

The V gene is TRBV6-6, the J gene TRBJ1-2; D is possibly TRBD1 (6 bases). CDR3 size: 15 residues. Germline V gene data show CDR1 as MNHNY and CDR2 as SVGAGI (reference sequence). Trimming cost V 6 bases and J 3 bases, with 17 bases left between them. The CDR3 region is CASRDLGGGDYGYTF. DNA of the CDR3: TGTGCCAGCAGAGACTTGGGAGGGGGGGACTATGGCTACACCTTC.

This chain uses TRBV6-6 with TRBJ2-3; 7 nucleotides align to TRBD2. Germline CDR1 is MNHNY and CDR2 is SVGAGI (reference sequence). There are 14 residues in the CDR3. V lost 2 bases, J lost 3 bases, and 2 bases stayed unmatched. The CDR3 protein is CASSYAGRTDTQYF. Here the CDR3 DNA reads TGTGCCAGCAGTTACGCCGGGAGGACAGATACGCAGTATTTT.

V usage is TRBV29-1 and J usage is TRBJ2-7; no clear D gene. V gave up 3 bases and J gave up 2 bases, with 8 bases separating them. CDR1 and CDR2 (germline): SQVTM, ANQGSEA. CDR3 length equals 12 residues. This CDR3 is CSVEGAPYEQYF. The CDR3 DNA reads as TGCAGCGTTGAGGGCGCCCCCTACGAGCAGTACTTC.

This clone has a single count. V and J are TRBV5-1 and TRBJ2-7; 7 positions agree with TRBD1. CDR3 length: 15 residues. Trimming removed 4 bases from V and 7 bases from J; junction bases left unmatched: 14. The germline gives CDR1 SGHRS, CDR2 YFSETQ. DNA of the CDR3: TGCGCCAGCAGCCCAGGAAGACAGGGTTTGGGGGAGCAGTACTTC. Encoded protein: CASSPGRQGLGEQYF.

This chain uses TRBV12-1 with TRBJ2-7; TRBD2 is taken as the D call from the table, unchecked against the DNA. TRBV12-1 is reported as a pseudogene. The CDR3 has 14 amino acids. The CDR3 nucleotides are TGTGCCAGCACCTCAGTGGAGTCCCCCTCCGAGCAGTACTTC. As protein: CASTSVESPSEQYF.

V usage is TRBV28 and J usage is TRBJ1-1; no definite D call. The CDR3 is 13 amino acids. Germline CDR1 MDHEN, CDR2 SYDVKM. Trimming took off 4 bases at V and 10 bases at J, with 16 bases between the two ends. The CDR3 DNA is TGTGCCAGCAGTTCACTGCGGGCCCGGGGAGCTTTCTTT. It encodes CASSSLRARGAFF.